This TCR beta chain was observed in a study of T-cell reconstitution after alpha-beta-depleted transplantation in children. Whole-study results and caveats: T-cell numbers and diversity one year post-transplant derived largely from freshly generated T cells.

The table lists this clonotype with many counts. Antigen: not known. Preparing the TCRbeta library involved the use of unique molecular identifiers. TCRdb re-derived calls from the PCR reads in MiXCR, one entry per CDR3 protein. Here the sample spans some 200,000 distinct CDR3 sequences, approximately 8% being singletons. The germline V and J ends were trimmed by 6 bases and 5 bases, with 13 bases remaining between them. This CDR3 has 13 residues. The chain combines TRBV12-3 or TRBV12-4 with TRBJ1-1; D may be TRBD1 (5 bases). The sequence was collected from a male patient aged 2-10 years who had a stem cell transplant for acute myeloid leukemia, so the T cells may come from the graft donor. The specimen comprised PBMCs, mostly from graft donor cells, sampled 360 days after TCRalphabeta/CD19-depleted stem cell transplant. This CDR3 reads CASSPGTGTEAFF. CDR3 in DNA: TGTGCCAGCAGCCCCGGGACCGGGACTGAAGCTTTCTTT.